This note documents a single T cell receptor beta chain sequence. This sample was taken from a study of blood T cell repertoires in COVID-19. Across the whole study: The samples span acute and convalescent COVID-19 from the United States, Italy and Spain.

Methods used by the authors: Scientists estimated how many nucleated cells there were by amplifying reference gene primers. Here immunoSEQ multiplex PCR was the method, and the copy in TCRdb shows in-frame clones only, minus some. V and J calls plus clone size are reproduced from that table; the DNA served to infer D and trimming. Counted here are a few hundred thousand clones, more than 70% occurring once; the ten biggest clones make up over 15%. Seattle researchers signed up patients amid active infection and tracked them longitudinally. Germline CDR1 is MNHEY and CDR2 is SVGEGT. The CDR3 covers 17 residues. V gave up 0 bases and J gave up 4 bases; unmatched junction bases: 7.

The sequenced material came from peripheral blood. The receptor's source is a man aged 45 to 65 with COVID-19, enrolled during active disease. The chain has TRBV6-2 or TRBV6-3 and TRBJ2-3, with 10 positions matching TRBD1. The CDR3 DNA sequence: TGTGCCAGCAGTTACTCGAGCGGGACAGGGGCCCCAGATACGCAGTATTTT. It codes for CASSYSSGTGAPDTQYF.